What follows is one T cell receptor (beta chain) and its context. One entry per CDR3 protein, called by TCRdb with MiXCR from the 5' RACE reads. This sample has a few thousand distinct CDR3 sequences, with less than 60% found just once. The V end was cut by 10 bases, the J end by 3 bases, with 7 bases between. The CDR3 extends over 10 amino acids. Germline values: CDR1 MDHEN, CDR2 SYDVKM. This TCR came from a female donor with breast cancer. Sequences were obtained from naive CD4+ T cells sorted from blood. As to subset: naive CD4+ T cells, CD4+CD45RA+CD25-. This chain links TRBV28 with TRBJ2-7; D not resolved. The CDR3 reads CATANYEQYF. The DNA of the CDR3 is TGTGCCACTGCCAACTACGAGCAGTACTTC. Based on the CDR3 plus reference TRBV28 and TRBJ2-7, the full variable domain is DVKVTQSSRYLVKRTGEKVFLECVQDMDHENMFWYRQDPGLGLRLIYFSYDVKMKEKGDIPEGYSVSREKKERFSLILESASTNQTSMYLCATANYEQYFGPGTRLTVT.